The rows below give T cell receptor beta chains drawn from one sample of a study of blood T cell repertoires in COVID-19. Profiled with immunoSEQ multiplex PCR; TCRdb holds only in-frame clones, not every one. There are about 230,000 clones in the sample; approximately 84% occur only once, and around a tenth lies in the top ten. Sequencing used peripheral blood. The receptors originated from a man in his fifties or sixties with COVID-19, enrolled during active disease. The conserved cysteine and the conserved F or W are not part of the CDR3 here. Each record gives: V gene, CDR3 protein.

V gene: TRBV10-3; CDR3 protein: AISSGQGAGASTYEQY
V gene: TRBV10-3; CDR3 protein: AIRESGMSDTQY
V gene: TRBV5-1; CDR3 protein: ASSLVGATNEKLF
V gene: TRBV20-1; CDR3 protein: SASSGVPEAF
V gene: TRBV18; CDR3 protein: ASSPESLAAEQY
V gene: TRBV6-1; CDR3 protein: ASSALSGQRNQPQH
V gene: TRBV6-5; CDR3 protein: ASSYTTYGQGHEQF
V gene: TRBV27; CDR3 protein: ASSLGAGNYEQY
V gene: TRBV30; CDR3 protein: AWSVGYRVWTNEKLF
V gene: TRBV4-3; CDR3 protein: ASSQDRGLRAGNTIY
V gene: TRBV7-2; CDR3 protein: ASSQQGVSRETQY
V gene: TRBV27; CDR3 protein: ASSRIRGLETQY
V gene: TRBV9; CDR3 protein: ASSATERGGSGANVLT
V gene: TRBV6-5; CDR3 protein: ASSYPLPQGGYEQY
V gene: TRBV7-3; CDR3 protein: ASSLRASGSPAMRTGELF
V gene: TRBV28; CDR3 protein: ASSPSWLGEAF
V gene: TRBV9; CDR3 protein: ASSARELSSSYEQY
V gene: TRBV4-1; CDR3 protein: ASSQVSGLLSYEQY
V gene: TRBV13; CDR3 protein: ASSLLGVHTIY
V gene: TRBV5-5; CDR3 protein: ASSLLETVNYGYT
V gene: TRBV7-8; CDR3 protein: ASSRDTASVSSYNEQF
V gene: TRBV27; CDR3 protein: ASSSGQGAVTEAF
V gene: TRBV7-2; CDR3 protein: ASSPPGQQETQY
V gene: TRBV2; CDR3 protein: ASSPQRAGTEAF
V gene: TRBV15; CDR3 protein: ATSSGSRYEQY
V gene: TRBV11-3; CDR3 protein: ASSSQGDTEAF
V gene: TRBV6-4; CDR3 protein: TSSSPDRDSNQPQH
V gene: TRBV5-1; CDR3 protein: ASSLTGLAGGPGEQY
V gene: TRBV6-5; CDR3 protein: ASSYSGQGGYGYT
V gene: TRBV19; CDR3 protein: ASSQGAGPAGNTIY
V gene: TRBV7-8; CDR3 protein: ASSPGQGMLADTQY
V gene: TRBV6-5; CDR3 protein: ASSYGTGLNQPQH
V gene: TRBV10-2; CDR3 protein: ASSDWAGVGYEQY
V gene: TRBV5-1; CDR3 protein: ASSRDRGDTEAF
V gene: TRBV5-4; CDR3 protein: ASSPNTGNLGGYT
V gene: TRBV30; CDR3 protein: AYHTLRQGTGELF
V gene: TRBV7-9; CDR3 protein: ASSLGGTGGEEKLF
V gene: TRBV7-6; CDR3 protein: ASSLAGGTMNTEAF
V gene: TRBV19; CDR3 protein: ASTRTANGYT
V gene: TRBV30; CDR3 protein: AWSVGVNTEAF
V gene: TRBV5-1; CDR3 protein: ASSFDTNTEAF
V gene: TRBV30; CDR3 protein: AWSVFHGGQPYYEQY
V gene: TRBV7-6; CDR3 protein: ASSSPGGGLAPTSTDTQY
V gene: TRBV2; CDR3 protein: ASSPVGAGRTQPQH
V gene: TRBV30; CDR3 protein: AWSEAGGKRAQY